The rows below give T cell receptor beta chains drawn from one sample of a study of blood T cells in healthy people across ages. One entry per CDR3 protein, called by TCRdb with MiXCR from the 5' RACE reads. The sample has approximately 820,000 distinct CDR3 sequences, approximately 44% seen once. Sequenced input: blood. All receptors come from a man aged 55 to 70 in good health. The CDR3 runs from the conserved cysteine through the conserved F or W. The D gene is left open where the match is weak. Some rows have no size entry. The others give once, few or many, or a class for an expanded clone.

j_call	d_call	v_call	clone_size	cdr3_aa	cdr3_nt
TRBJ1-4	.	TRBV30	.	CAGSFGSEKLFF	TGTGCCGGGAGTTTTGGCTCAGAAAAACTGTTTTTT
TRBJ1-1	.	TRBV11-2	once	CASSGDRDAAFF	TGTGCCAGCAGCGGAGATCGCGATGCAGCTTTCTTT
TRBJ1-1	.	TRBV29-1	.	CSVGRGPEAFF	TGCAGCGTTGGGCGAGGCCCTGAAGCTTTCTTT
TRBJ2-5	.	TRBV7-2	.	CASSFEGVQQYF	TGTGCCAGCAGCTTTGAAGGGGTGCAGCAGTACTTC
TRBJ2-7	.	TRBV4-3	.	CASSRAAETRLAYEQYF	TGCGCCAGCAGCCGGGCGGCGGAGACACGACTAGCCTACGAGCAGTACTTC
TRBJ2-6	.	TRBV18	.	CASSPSQGFGANVLTF	TGTGCCAGCTCACCGAGCCAGGGATTTGGGGCCAACGTCCTGACTTTC
TRBJ1-6	.	TRBV6-6	few	CASSYSKNNSPLHF	TGTGCCAGCAGTTATTCAAAAAATAATTCACCCCTCCACTTT
TRBJ2-7	.	TRBV11-2	.	CASRRDHGNYEQYF	TGTGCCAGCAGAAGGGACCATGGAAACTACGAGCAGTACTTC
TRBJ1-4	.	TRBV7-8	few	CASSLVSGIGEKLFF	TGTGCCAGCAGCTTAGTTTCTGGGATCGGAGAAAAACTGTTTTTT
TRBJ1-2	TRBD1	TRBV10-3	once	CAISEGQGKDYGYTF	TGTGCCATCAGTGAAGGACAGGGAAAGGACTATGGCTACACCTTC
TRBJ2-3	TRBD2	TRBV12-3/TRBV12-4	.	CASSFSGGMDTQYF	TGTGCCAGCAGTTTTAGCGGGGGGATGGATACGCAGTATTTT
TRBJ1-2	TRBD1	TRBV15	few	CATSRLGDRGRDHGYTF	TGTGCCACCAGCAGATTGGGGGACAGGGGGCGAGATCATGGCTACACCTTC
TRBJ2-4	.	TRBV11-3	.	CASSSLQPNIQYF	TGTGCCAGCAGCTCTCTGCAACCCAACATTCAGTACTTC
TRBJ2-1	.	TRBV7-9	few	CASSPFRGPEQFF	TGTGCCAGCAGCCCATTCCGCGGTCCCGAACAGTTCTTC
TRBJ2-7	TRBD1	TRBV15	.	CATRMGTAYEQYF	TGTGCCACCAGGATGGGGACAGCCTACGAGCAGTACTTC
TRBJ2-5	TRBD2	TRBV10-3	.	CAISPTSEVHNEQYF	TGTGCCATCAGTCCGACTAGCGAAGTACATAATGAGCAGTACTTC
TRBJ1-4	.	TRBV29-1	few	CSVATGATNEKLFF	TGCAGCGTGGCCACAGGAGCAACTAATGAAAAACTGTTTTTT
TRBJ2-2	TRBD2	TRBV11-2	once	CASSFIPKAGTSGRTGELFF	TGTGCCAGCAGCTTTATCCCCAAAGCCGGGACTAGCGGGCGGACCGGGGAGCTGTTTTTT
TRBJ1-2	.	TRBV29-1	few	CSVESAGGYTF	TGCAGCGTTGAATCGGCAGGCGGCTACACCTTC
TRBJ2-7	TRBD2	TRBV5-1	.	CASSLSGTSVNEQYF	TGCGCCAGCAGCTTGTCAGGGACTAGCGTCAATGAGCAGTACTTC
TRBJ2-7	.	TRBV29-1	many	CSVLLGISAYEQYF	TGCAGCGTTTTACTAGGGATCTCCGCCTACGAGCAGTACTTC
TRBJ2-1	.	TRBV6-1	.	CASSVGGVGYEQFF	TGTGCCAGCAGTGTAGGGGGGGTAGGGTATGAGCAGTTCTTC
TRBJ2-3	.	TRBV11-2	.	CASSYWDGTDTQYF	TGTGCCAGCAGCTACTGGGACGGCACAGATACGCAGTATTTT
TRBJ1-6	.	TRBV7-2	.	CASSSTPSNNSPLHF	TGTGCCAGCAGCTCAACCCCCAGCAACAATTCACCCCTCCACTTT
TRBJ1-5	.	TRBV20-1	.	CSAKSALYQPQHF	TGCAGTGCTAAGTCAGCCCTATATCAGCCCCAGCATTTT
TRBJ2-1	TRBD2	TRBV29-1	.	CSVGKRTSEGGEQFF	TGCAGCGTTGGAAAAAGGACTAGCGAGGGCGGTGAGCAGTTCTTC
TRBJ1-4	TRBD1	TRBV20-1	.	CSARPKTGREKLFF	TGCAGTGCTAGACCCAAGACAGGGAGGGAAAAACTGTTTTTT
TRBJ2-4	TRBD1	TRBV7-8	.	CASSTRGPLAKNIQYF	TGTGCCAGCAGCACTAGGGGGCCGCTAGCCAAAAACATTCAGTACTTC
TRBJ1-2	TRBD1	TRBV6-1	.	CASSERGDRDGYTF	TGTGCCAGCAGTGAAAGGGGAGACAGGGATGGCTACACCTTC
TRBJ1-4	.	TRBV28	once	CASSPIGGYNEKLFF	TGTGCCAGCAGTCCCATAGGCGGATATAATGAAAAACTGTTTTTT
TRBJ2-1	.	TRBV3-1	few	CASSQDLSSSYNEQFF	TGTGCCAGCAGCCAAGATCTCAGCAGCTCCTACAATGAGCAGTTCTTC
TRBJ2-1	TRBD1	TRBV5-8	.	CASSSGQGVFEEQFF	TGTGCCAGCAGCTCTGGACAGGGGGTGTTTGAGGAGCAGTTCTTC
TRBJ2-5	.	TRBV7-9	.	CTLSPAGETQYF	TGTACCCTAAGCCCGGCTGGCGAGACCCAGTACTTC
TRBJ1-5	TRBD1	TRBV20-1	few	CSARRPDRGVNQPQHF	TGCAGTGCTAGACGACCGGACAGGGGTGTGAATCAGCCCCAGCATTTT
TRBJ2-5	TRBD2	TRBV7-9	.	CASSLSASGAVSYNEQYF	TGTGCCAGCAGCTTATCCGCTAGCGGGGCCGTCTCCTACAATGAGCAGTACTTC
TRBJ2-7	.	TRBV12-3/TRBV12-4	few	CASSRGDSIYEQYF	TGTGCCAGCAGCCGAGGGGACTCGATATACGAGCAGTACTTC
TRBJ2-5	.	TRBV29-1	.	CSVESQGWPGEQYF	TGCAGCGTTGAGTCTCAGGGGTGGCCTGGGGAGCAGTACTTC
TRBJ2-1	.	TRBV5-6	once	CASSSPRNEQFF	TGTGCCAGCAGCTCGCCACGGAATGAGCAGTTCTTC
TRBJ2-5	.	TRBV25-1	.	CASSGLSQLDSLDQRTQYF	TGTGCCAGCAGTGGACTCTCCCAATTGGACAGCCTGGATCAAAGGACCCAGTACTTC
TRBJ1-2	.	TRBV20-1	few	CSASKADSSYGYTF	TGCAGTGCTAGTAAGGCGGATTCAAGCTATGGCTACACCTTC
TRBJ1-2	.	TRBV25-1	.	CASRGGKEGYTF	TGTGCCAGCAGAGGAGGAAAGGAGGGCTACACCTTC
TRBJ2-4	.	TRBV20-1	once	CSAPRARGLAKNIQYF	TGCAGTGCTCCCCGCGCTAGGGGACTAGCCAAAAACATTCAGTACTTC
TRBJ2-6	TRBD1	TRBV6-2/TRBV6-3	.	CASSYSGQSPNVQGYGVLTF	TGTGCCAGCAGTTACTCGGGACAGTCTCCGAATGTACAGGGTTATGGCGTCCTGACTTTC
TRBJ2-7	.	TRBV14	few	CATPWRVCEQYF	TGTGCCACCCCATGGAGGGTTTGCGAGCAGTACTTC
TRBJ2-2	TRBD1	TRBV2	.	CASRQGRAGELFF	TGTGCCAGTCGACAGGGAAGGGCCGGGGAGCTGTTTTTT
TRBJ2-1	TRBD2	TRBV20-1	few	CSARAPSGGPYNEQFF	TGCAGTGCTAGGGCGCCTAGCGGGGGACCCTACAATGAGCAGTTCTTC
TRBJ2-1	TRBD2	TRBV2	few	CASSGGLAGEQFF	TGTGCCAGCAGTGGGGGACTAGCGGGGGAGCAGTTCTTC
TRBJ1-1	TRBD1	TRBV20-1	.	CSAHGQGATEAFF	TGCAGTGCTCATGGACAGGGCGCGACTGAAGCTTTCTTT
TRBJ2-3	.	TRBV7-3	few	CASSSGDADTQYF	TGTGCCAGCAGCTCGGGAGATGCAGATACGCAGTATTTT
TRBJ2-1	TRBD1	TRBV15	.	CATSGDRDEQFF	TGTGCCACCTCTGGGGACAGGGACGAGCAGTTCTTC
TRBJ2-7	.	TRBV5-5	few	CASSLGRGLTYEQYF	TGTGCCAGCAGCTTGGGCAGGGGCCTAACCTACGAGCAGTACTTC
TRBJ2-1	.	TRBV6-2/TRBV6-3	few	CASKGGGVHEQFF	TGTGCCAGCAAAGGGGGAGGGGTCCATGAGCAGTTCTTC
TRBJ1-6	.	TRBV4-3	few	CASSQDLSGRASPLHF	TGCGCCAGCAGCCAAGATTTGAGCGGACGAGCCTCACCCCTCCACTTT
TRBJ1-1	.	TRBV12-5	few	CASGEMNTEAFF	TGTGCTAGTGGTGAGATGAACACTGAAGCTTTCTTT
TRBJ2-3	.	TRBV20-1	few	CSARDKITDTQYF	TGCAGTGCTAGGGACAAAATCACAGATACGCAGTATTTT